This TCR beta chain appears in the sequencing data of a study of control samples from healthy donors and cancer patients. Some clones are missing from TCRdb's copy, which holds only in-frame ones; the method was immunoSEQ multiplex PCR. The profile covers some 130,000 clones, with about 95% appearing a single time and 3.6% taken by the ten largest. Material for sequencing was blood. This sequence was found in a man under 40 in good health.

The CDR3 nucleotides are TGTGCTAGTGGTTGGGTTTTAGGTGGGGCCGAAGAGACCCAGTACTTC. Translation: CASGWVLGGAEETQYF. The V call is TRBV12-5, the J call TRBJ2-5, with a weak D call TRBD1 (5 bases). The germline V and J ends were trimmed by 4 bases and 3 bases, with 18 bases remaining between them. The CDR3 extends over 16 amino acids. Looked up from germline, CDR1 is LGHNT and CDR2 is FRNRAP.